This T cell receptor (beta chain) was recovered during a study of OX40 agonist ivuxolimab in advanced cancers. Overall study results and limits: CD4+ and CD8+ blood T cells expanded clonally by week 6 at 0.1 to 3.0 mg/kg.

A note on this clone: Its target is not known.

The CDR3 contains 13 residues. Germline V gives CDR1 ENHRY, CDR2 SYGVKD. Trimming removed 3 bases at V and 7 bases at J, with 12 bases between. Sequenced by immunoSEQ multiplex PCR; TCRdb stores in-frame clones only, minus some. This table holds 65,000 to 95,000 clones, nearly 90% found once. The chain combines TRBV10-3 with TRBJ1-2; D is unresolved. The sample consisted of CD4+ or CD8+ T cells sorted from blood, taken in a trial of the OX40 agonist ivuxolimab. The TCR sequence derives from an adult with an advanced solid tumor such as melanoma, head and neck, liver or kidney cancer. The CDR3 protein is CAISDPAQRGYTF. DNA for the CDR3: TGTGCCATCAGTGATCCGGCACAACGTGGCTACACCTTC.